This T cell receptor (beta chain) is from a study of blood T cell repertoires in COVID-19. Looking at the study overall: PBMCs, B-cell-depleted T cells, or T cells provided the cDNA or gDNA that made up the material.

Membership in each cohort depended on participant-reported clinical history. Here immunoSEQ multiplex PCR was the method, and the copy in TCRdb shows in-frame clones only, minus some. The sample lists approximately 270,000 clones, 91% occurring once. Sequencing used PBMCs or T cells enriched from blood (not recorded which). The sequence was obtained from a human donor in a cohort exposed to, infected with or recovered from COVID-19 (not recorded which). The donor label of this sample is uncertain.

The DNA for the CDR3 is TGTGCCAGCACTGACTCGTTAGATACGCAGTATTTT. Translated, it gives CASTDSLDTQYF. The chain combines TRBV3-1 (or the pseudogene TRBV3-2) with TRBJ2-3; D gene unclear. The germline V gene has CDR1 LGHDT and CDR2 YNNKEL (reference sequence). This CDR3 is built from 12 residues. V lost 7 bases to trimming and J lost 5 bases, with 10 bases between them.